Listed below are T cell receptor beta chains from one sample, sequenced in a study of patients and donors after allogeneic stem cell transplantation. MiXCR, run by TCRdb on the RT-PCR reads, gives a single entry per CDR3 protein. Of tens of thousands of distinct CDR3 sequences listed, 10% to 15% are singletons. Material for sequencing was blood, either unsorted or a sorted T cell fraction (not recorded which). These receptors originate from a human donor who was either an allogeneic HSCT recipient or a stem cell or donor lymphocyte infusion donor (not recorded which). It is not recorded whose cells these are; they may come from a transplant donor. CDR3s include the opening cysteine and the closing phenylalanine or tryptophan. A D gene is named only where the DNA matches it firmly. For some rows the clone size is stated as once, few or many, or as a class when expanded; others skip it.

CDR3: CATSELTGGNLDEQFF
DNA: TGTGCCACCAGTGAGTTGACAGGGGGCAATCTCGATGAGCAGTTCTTC
size: NA
D: TRBD1
V: TRBV24-1
J: TRBJ2-1

CDR3: CASSAGGLISNQPQHF
DNA: TGTGCCAGCAGCGCTGGCGGACTGATTAGCAATCAGCCCCAGCATTTT
size: many
D: NA
V: TRBV11-2
J: TRBJ1-5

CDR3: CASHQGVGEQFF
DNA: TGTGCCTCTCACCAAGGGGTCGGTGAGCAGTTCTTC
size: few
D: NA
V: TRBV19
J: TRBJ2-1

CDR3: CASSTHTGGDTQYF
DNA: TGTGCCAGCAGCACCCATACTGGGGGGGATACGCAGTATTTT
size: many
D: NA
V: TRBV7-9
J: TRBJ2-3

CDR3: CAISERVTDQPQHF
DNA: TGTGCCATCAGTGAAAGGGTAACAGATCAGCCCCAGCATTTT
size: many
D: NA
V: TRBV10-3
J: TRBJ1-5

CDR3: CASSLTPGLAGETQYF
DNA: TGCGCCAGCAGCTTGACCCCGGGACTAGCGGGAGAGACCCAGTACTTC
size: NA
D: TRBD2
V: TRBV5-1
J: TRBJ2-5

CDR3: CASSGRGGSGYAGYEQYF
DNA: TGTGCCAGCAGCGGAAGGGGGGGGAGCGGTTATGCTGGTTACGAGCAGTACTTC
size: NA
D: NA
V: TRBV6-6
J: TRBJ2-7

CDR3: CASSDSRWGATEAFF
DNA: TGTGCCAGCAGTGACTCGAGATGGGGGGCCACTGAAGCTTTCTTT
size: few
D: NA
V: TRBV6-4
J: TRBJ1-1

CDR3: CASSLDPDEQYF
DNA: TGCGCCAGCAGCTTAGACCCCGACGAGCAGTACTTC
size: NA
D: NA
V: TRBV5-1
J: TRBJ2-7

CDR3: CASSGATYEQYF
DNA: TGTGCCAGCAGTGGGGCAACCTACGAGCAGTACTTC
size: few
D: NA
V: TRBV5-4
J: TRBJ2-7